This T cell receptor (beta chain) was sequenced for a study of beta chain features in type 1 diabetes. About the study: There was similarity between patients and healthy donors in age, gender and cell yields.

Of the isolated RNA, all was reverse transcribed, and so the sequenced material was expressed TCRB transcripts. Only in-frame clones appear in the TCRdb table, and some are missing; sequencing was by immunoSEQ multiplex PCR. The profile shows about 180,000 clones, more than 10% of them singletons. This receptor was identified in a woman younger than 35 in good health. The sequenced material came from central memory CD4+ T cells from blood.

CDR3 in amino acids: CSVETVNEQYF. In nucleotides, the CDR3 is TGCAGCGTTGAAACGGTGAACGAGCAGTACTTC. The chain combines TRBV29-1 with TRBJ2-7; the D is unclear. Germline values: CDR1 SQVTM, CDR2 ANQGSEA. With 2 bases removed from V and 5 bases from J, the gap between germline ends came to 7 bases. The CDR3 loop spans 11 amino acids.